Following are 20 T cell receptor beta chains from one sample sequenced in a study of CD8+CD57+ T cells in acquired aplastic anemia. Template material for TCR beta VDJ and CDR3 profiling consisted of genomic DNA. MiXCR, run by TCRdb on the reads, gives a single entry per CDR3 protein. Seen here are about 120,000 distinct CDR3 sequences, about 40% observed once, and the top ten hold over 2%. Patients selected for sequencing had displayed CD8+CD57+ cell expansion by flow cytometry. Sequencing input: sorted CD4+, CD8+, or CD8+CD57+ T cells (not recorded which) from PBMCs. These receptors were obtained from a human donor with aplastic anemia.

The table lists this clonotype with a count of one. V is TRBV7-2 and J is TRBJ2-5; D ambiguous. In germline, CDR1 is SGHTA, CDR2 FQGNSA. Trimming left V 1 base short and J 5 bases short, with 11 bases between. This CDR3 comprises 14 residues. The CDR3 here is CASSLDPARETQYF. The CDR3 nucleotides read TGTGCCAGCAGCTTAGACCCAGCACGGGAGACCCAGTACTTC.

Notes on this clonotype: This could be a read error, since a much larger clone is one nucleotide away. The chain links TRBV6-5 to TRBJ2-5; a possible D gene is TRBD1 (6 bases). The CDR3 totals 12 residues. CDR1 is MNHEY and CDR2 is SVGAGI in the germline V gene. V lost 8 bases to trimming and J lost 8 bases, with 15 bases between them. The CDR3 DNA reads TGTGCCAGCGGTGACAGGCCGGAAACCCAGTACTTC. Its translation is CASGDRPETQYF.

This clonotype occurred many times. The CDR3 DNA reads TGTGCCAGCAGTGAAACAGGGGTCGAGCAGTACGTC. Its translation: CASSETGVEQYV. The rearrangement joins TRBV6-1 to TRBJ2-7, with TRBD1 identical over 7 bases. Germline values: CDR1 MNHNS, CDR2 SASEGT. This CDR3 spans 12 amino acids. V dropped 2 bases and J dropped 6; count of bases not matched to a gene: 1.

Many counts were recorded for this clonotype. V gene TRBV9 combines with J gene TRBJ2-1, with a weak D call TRBD1 (7 bases). The CDR3 is 15 residues long. V was pared by 0 bases and J by 2 bases, with 9 bases between. Germline V CDR1 and CDR2: SGDLS, YYNGEE. The CDR3 bases are TGTGCCAGCAGCGTAGGGAGGGGGCCCTACAATGAGCAGTTCTTC. Its protein is CASSVGRGPYNEQFF.

This clonotype was seen ten or more times. The chain couples TRBV10-3 to TRBJ2-3, with 10 bases matching TRBD1. This CDR3 region has 15 residues. Germline CDR1 reads ENHRY; CDR2 reads SYGVKD. V shed 7 bases, J shed 4 bases, and the junction held 8 bases outside the gene matches. The CDR3 sequence is CAINSRDRGSDTQYF. The CDR3 nucleotides are TGTGCCATCAACTCCCGGGACAGGGGATCAGATACGCAGTATTTT.

V gene TRBV7-2 combines with J gene TRBJ2-7; tentatively, D is TRBD1 or TRBD2 (5 bases each). CDR3 length: 15 amino acids. CDR1 is SGHTA, CDR2 FQGNSA, per germline. V was trimmed by 0 bases and J by 5 bases, leaving 14 bases between them. The CDR3 region has the DNA TGTGCCAGCAGCTTAGCGCCGGGACCGTCCCACGAGCAGTACTTC. It codes for CASSLAPGPSHEQYF.

In its sample, this clonotype was seen many times. The V gene is TRBV7-9, the J gene TRBJ1-6; D unresolved. V lost 5 bases and J lost 5, with 10 bases in between. CDR1 and CDR2 (germline): SEHNR, FQNEAQ (reference sequence). CDR3 length: 14 residues. CDR3 region: CASSNGRNNSPLHF. In DNA form, the CDR3 reads TGTGCCAGCAGCAATGGACGGAATAATTCACCCCTCCACTTT. The full variable domain, its missing parts supplied by reference TRBV7-9 and TRBJ1-6, is DTGVSQNPRHKITKRGQNVTFRCDPISEHNRLYWYRQTLGQGPEFLTYFQNEAQLEKSRLLSDRFSAERPKGSFSTLEIQRTEQGDSAMYLCASSNGRNNSPLHFGNGTRLTVT.

The sample holds a few counts of this clonotype. The rearrangement links TRBV28 to TRBJ2-7, with D perhaps assigned TRBD1 or TRBD2 (5 bases each). The length of the CDR3 is 15 residues. Germline V gives CDR1 MDHEN, CDR2 SYDVKM. V lost 8 bases and J lost 0, with 17 bases in between. CDR3 nucleotide sequence: TGTGCCAGCTTCTCTCGGGGCGGAATCTCCTACGAGCAGTACTTC. This gives the protein CASFSRGGISYEQYF.

About this clonotype itself: This may be a read error, as it is one base from a much larger clone. V usage is TRBV5-1 and J usage is TRBJ2-3; a possible D gene is TRBD2 (5 bases). Germline V gives CDR1 SGHRS, CDR2 YFSETQ. This CDR3 region has 16 residues. The CDR3 spells CTSSPTSGTSTDTQYF. CDR3 coding DNA: TGCACCAGCAGCCCCACCAGCGGAACTAGCACAGATACGCAGTATTTT.

This clonotype turned up a few times. This chain connects TRBV10-3 to TRBJ2-1; 8 bases agree with TRBD1. CDR1 ENHRY and CDR2 SYGVKD come from the germline V gene. The CDR3 totals 13 residues. J was trimmed by 9 bases and V by 6 bases; bases with no gene match: 7. The CDR3 nucleotides read TGTGCCATCAGGGACAGGGCTGGCAGTGAGCAGTTCTTC. Its translation: CAIRDRAGSEQFF.

This clonotype was detected once. The chain is built from TRBV29-1 and TRBJ2-7, with TRBD2 matching 9 bases. CDR3 length equals 12 residues. The trim removed 6 bases at V and 5 bases at J, leaving 5 bases unmatched. Germline V gene sequence: CDR1 SQVTM, CDR2 ANQGSEA. The CDR3: CSVVLAGHEQYF. The CDR3 DNA follows: TGCAGCGTGGTACTAGCGGGCCACGAGCAGTACTTC.

This clonotype was counted ten times or more. V usage is TRBV29-1 and J usage is TRBJ2-5, with TRBD2 identical over 7 bases. The germline CDR1 and CDR2 sequences are SQVTM and ANQGSEA. V was clipped by 3 bases and J by 4 bases; unmatched bases: 5. The CDR3 is 13 residues long. Here the CDR3 DNA reads TGCAGCGTTGAGGCATGGGGGGGAGAGACCCAGTACTTC. Translation gives CSVEAWGGETQYF.

This sequence joins TRBV12-3 or TRBV12-4 and TRBJ2-2, with D possibly being TRBD2 (5 bases). Trimming pared 2 bases from V and 3 bases from J, leaving 16 bases between. The CDR3 has 17 residues. The CDR3 is CASSLSVDLTHTGELFF. In DNA form, the CDR3 reads TGTGCCAGCAGTTTATCCGTGGACTTAACTCACACCGGGGAGCTGTTTTTT.

The V and J genes are TRBV7-7 and TRBJ2-7, with TRBD1 matching 8 bases. J lost 4 bases, V lost 1 base, and 0 bases had no gene match. Germline V lookup: CDR1 SSHAT, CDR2 FNYEAQ (reference sequence). This CDR3 spans 13 amino acids. DNA for the CDR3: TGTGCCAGCAGCTTAGGGACAGGGTACGAGCAGTACGTC. Its translation: CASSLGTGYEQYV.

The rearrangement joins TRBV7-2 to TRBJ1-6; D remains unclear. The CDR3 is made up of 12 amino acids. V shed 5 bases and J shed 10 bases, with 9 bases lying between them. Germline loops: CDR1 SGHTA, CDR2 FQGNSA. Written as DNA, the CDR3 is TGTGCCAGCAGCGGAGGAGACTCACCCCTCCACTTT. Its protein product is CASSGGDSPLHF.

This clonotype appeared once. A read error is possible here, since a much larger clone lies one base away. V is TRBV6-1 and J is TRBJ1-5; D may be TRBD1 (6 bases). The CDR3 sequence is 15 residues long. Germline V gives CDR1 MNHNS, CDR2 SASEGT. The CDR3 here is CAGSEAGQQNQPQHF. DNA for the CDR3: TGTGCCGGCAGTGAAGCAGGACAGCAGAATCAGCCCCAGCATTTT.

Ten or more counts support this clonotype. J is TRBJ2-7 and V is TRBV5-1; D may be TRBD2 (6 bases). The CDR3 length is 15 residues. Trimming stripped 2 bases from V and 5 bases from J, with 17 bases between. Looked up from germline, CDR1 is SGHRS and CDR2 is YFSETQ. CDR3 sequence (DNA): TGCGCCAGCAGCTTACGAGGGACTTCCTCGGACGAGCAGTACGTC. This codes for CASSLRGTSSDEQYV.

The chain employs TRBV19 and TRBJ2-7; perhaps TRBD1 as D (6 bases). Germline-derived CDR1 and CDR2 are LNHDA and SQIVND (reference sequence). V lost 5 bases, J lost 3 bases, and 8 bases lay in between. The CDR3 has 12 residues. CDR3: CASSQGHYEQYF. For the CDR3, the DNA is TGTGCCAGTAGTCAGGGGCACTACGAGCAGTACTTC.

This clonotype appeared many times. The chain is built from TRBV20-1 and TRBJ2-7; D possibly corresponds to TRBD1 (5 bases). This CDR3 is built from 15 residues. The germline gives CDR1 DFQATT, CDR2 SNEGSKA (reference sequence). V shed 3 bases and J shed 1 base, with 16 bases lying between them. CDR3 sequence (DNA): TGCAGTGCTAGGACAGATTTGGCAGGATCCTACGAGCAGTACTTC. It encodes CSARTDLAGSYEQYF.

This clonotype showed up many times. The V and J genes are TRBV15 and TRBJ1-2; perhaps TRBD1 as D (5 bases). From germline, CDR1 is LNHNV and CDR2 YYDKDF (reference sequence). Trimming cost V 1 base and J 7 bases, with 13 bases left between them. CDR3 length equals 14 residues. The CDR3 DNA sequence: TGTGCCACCAGCAGAGCGAGAGGGCAGGGTGGCTACACCTTC. Encoded protein: CATSRARGQGGYTF.